What follows are 3 T cell receptor beta chains derived from one specimen sequenced in a study of control samples from healthy donors and cancer patients. Profiled with immunoSEQ multiplex PCR; TCRdb holds only in-frame clones, not every one. The data contain some 89,000 clones, over 65% of them seen just once; the ten biggest clones take up 2.1%. Sequencing was carried out using blood. The receptors shown here come from a middle-aged woman in good health.

The rearrangement uses TRBV4-3 and TRBJ2-5; D gene uncertain. This CDR3 comprises 14 residues. Germline-derived CDR1 and CDR2 are LGHNA and YSLEER. The germline V and J ends were trimmed by 4 bases and 5 bases, with 14 bases remaining between them. The CDR3 bases are TGCGCCAGCAGCCCCGTCGGCCACTGGGAGACCCAGTACTTC. Its protein product is CASSPVGHWETQYF.

The CDR3 sequence: CAGGQGAGNTIYF. The CDR3 region has the DNA TGTGCCGGCGGACAGGGCGCTGGAAACACCATATATTTT. This sequence joins TRBV19 and TRBJ1-3; 8 bases are shared with TRBD1. The CDR3 is 13 amino acids. Germline assignment: CDR1 LNHDA and CDR2 SQIVND (reference sequence). The J segment lost 2 bases and the V segment lost 11 bases, leaving 5 bases of the junction unmatched.

This clone occurred a few times. V is TRBV2 and J is TRBJ2-1; 9 bases align to TRBD1. The germline CDR1 and CDR2 sequences are SNHLY and FYNNEI. The CDR3 spans 21 residues. J gave up 7 bases and V 3 bases, and 25 bases lay outside the gene matches. The CDR3 region has the DNA TGTGCCAGCAGTGATTTCGGGACAGGGTTTTTCGGGCTAGGGGACGGAAATGAGCAGTTCTTC. Amino acids: CASSDFGTGFFGLGDGNEQFF.